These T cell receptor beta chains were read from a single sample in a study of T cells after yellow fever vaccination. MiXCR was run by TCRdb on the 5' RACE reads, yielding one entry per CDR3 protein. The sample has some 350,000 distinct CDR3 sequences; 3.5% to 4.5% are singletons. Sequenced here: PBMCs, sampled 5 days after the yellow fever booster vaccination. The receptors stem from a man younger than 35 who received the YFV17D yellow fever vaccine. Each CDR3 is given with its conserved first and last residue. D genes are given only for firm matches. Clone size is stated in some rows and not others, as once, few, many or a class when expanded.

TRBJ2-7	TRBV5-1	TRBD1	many	TGCGCCAGCAGCCCCGGGACAGGGGTTGCGCAGCAGTACTTC	CASSPGTGVAQQYF
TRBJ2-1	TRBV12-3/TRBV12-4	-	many	TGTGCCAGCAGTACGTTTGTGATGAACAATGAGCAGTTCTTC	CASSTFVMNNEQFF
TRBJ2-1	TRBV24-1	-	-	TGTGCCACCAGGGACAGTTTACGCCACAATGAGCAGTTCTTC	CATRDSLRHNEQFF
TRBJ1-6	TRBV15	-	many	TGTGCCACCAGCAGAGCTCCGAGACGGGATAATTCACCCCTCCACTTT	CATSRAPRRDNSPLHF
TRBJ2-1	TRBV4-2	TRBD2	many	TGTGCCAGCAGCCAAGTTTCGGCGGGGGGGTCCTACAATGAGCAGTTCTTC	CASSQVSAGGSYNEQFF
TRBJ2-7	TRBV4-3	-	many	TGCGCCAGCAGCCAAGATCGGTGGCTAACACTCTCCTACGAGCAGTACTTC	CASSQDRWLTLSYEQYF
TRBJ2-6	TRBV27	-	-	TGTGCCACCACTAACCGACCCTCTGGGGCCAACGTCCTGACTTTC	CATTNRPSGANVLTF
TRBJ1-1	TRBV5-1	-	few	TGCGCCAGCAGCTTGGTCGGGGGACCCCTGAACACTGAAGCTTTCTTT	CASSLVGGPLNTEAFF
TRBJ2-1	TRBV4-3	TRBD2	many	TGCGCCAGCAGCCAACCTAGCGGGGGCCTCAATGAGCAGTTCTTC	CASSQPSGGLNEQFF
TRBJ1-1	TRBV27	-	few	TGTGCCAGCAGTTTTAACACCATGAACACTGAAGCTTTCTTT	CASSFNTMNTEAFF
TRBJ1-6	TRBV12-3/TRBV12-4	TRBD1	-	TGTGCCAGCAGCGACAGGGCGAACTCACCCCTCCACTTT	CASSDRANSPLHF
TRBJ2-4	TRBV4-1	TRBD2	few	TGCGCCAGCAGCCAAAAGTCGAGCGGGGAGACGATACTAGCCAAAAACATTCAGTACTTC	CASSQKSSGETILAKNIQYF
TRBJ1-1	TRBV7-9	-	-	TGTGCCAGCAGCTCCCCCGGGAGAACGATTATGAACACTGAAGCTTTCTTT	CASSSPGRTIMNTEAFF
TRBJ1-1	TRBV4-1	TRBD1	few	TGCGCCAGCAGCCAAGGGGACAGAACTGAAGCTTTCTTT	CASSQGDRTEAFF
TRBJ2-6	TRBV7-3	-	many	TGTGCCAGCACCACCCACTGGGCAGCGAGGTTTAACGTCCTGACTTTC	CASTTHWAARFNVLTF
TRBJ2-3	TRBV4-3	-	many	TGCGCCAGCAGCCAAGATATAGGGACTTCAAGCACAGATACGCAGTATTTT	CASSQDIGTSSTDTQYF
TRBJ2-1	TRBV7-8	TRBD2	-	TGTGCCAGCAGCCCACATCATAGCGGGGCTGGGAATGAGCAGTTCTTC	CASSPHHSGAGNEQFF
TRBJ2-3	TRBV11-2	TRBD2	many	TGTGCCAGCAGCTTAGGACTAGCGGGTTCGGATACGCAGTATTTT	CASSLGLAGSDTQYF
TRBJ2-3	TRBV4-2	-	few	TGTGCCAGCAGCCAACCAGATACAGATACGCAGTATTTT	CASSQPDTDTQYF
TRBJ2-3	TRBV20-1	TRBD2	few	TGCAGTGCTGTTAAGGGCGGGGGGGCCGCAGATACGCAGTATTTT	CSAVKGGGAADTQYF
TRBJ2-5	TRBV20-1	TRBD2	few	TGCAGTGCTAAACAGCGGGGGGGCGGATTAGAGACCCAGTACTTC	CSAKQRGGGLETQYF
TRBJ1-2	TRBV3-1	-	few	TGTGCCAGCACCCTTCTGGGGGCTGATGGCTACACCTTC	CASTLLGADGYTF
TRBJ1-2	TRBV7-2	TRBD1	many	TGTGCCAGCAGCTCGGACAGGGGGCGACATGGCTACACCTTC	CASSSDRGRHGYTF